The clone carrying this T cell receptor beta chain was recorded once. The source of the sample is a study of shared clonotypes between healthy human individuals. Deep level was the assay's run setting. Clones were read by immunoSEQ multiplex PCR, and TCRdb kept only the in-frame ones, dropping some. Among millions of clones listed, roughly 95% were seen once. Germline values: CDR1 SGDLS, CDR2 YYNGEE. The CDR3 contains 12 residues. After removal of 6 bases from V and 12 bases from J, the junction contained 8 bases not matched to a gene. The chain employs TRBV9 and TRBJ2-7; TRBD1 matches at 11 bases. The sequenced material came from naive CD4+ T cells sorted from blood. Specified subset: CD45RA+ positively selected. The clonotype originates from a man younger than 35 in good health. Here the CDR3 reads CASNLGQGALYF. DNA of the CDR3: TGTGCCAGCAACCTAGGACAGGGGGCCTTGTACTTC.